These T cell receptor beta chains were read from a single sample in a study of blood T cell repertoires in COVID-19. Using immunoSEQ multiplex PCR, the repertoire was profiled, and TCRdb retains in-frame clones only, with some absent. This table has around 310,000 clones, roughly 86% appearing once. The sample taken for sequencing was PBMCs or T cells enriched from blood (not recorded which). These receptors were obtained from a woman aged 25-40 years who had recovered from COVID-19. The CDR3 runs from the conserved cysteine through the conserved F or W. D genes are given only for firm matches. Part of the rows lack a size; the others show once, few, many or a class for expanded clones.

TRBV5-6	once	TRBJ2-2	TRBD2	TGTGCCAGCAGCCCTCTGACTAGCGACACCGGGGAGCTGTTTTTT	CASSPLTSDTGELFF
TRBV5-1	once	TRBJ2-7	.	TGCGCCAGCAGCTTGGTATCCGGGGTACGCTACGAGCAGTACTTC	CASSLVSGVRYEQYF
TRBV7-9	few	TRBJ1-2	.	TGTGCCAGCAGCTCACCGAACCGCGGCGGGGGCTACACCTTC	CASSSPNRGGGYTF
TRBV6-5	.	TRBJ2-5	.	TGTGCCAGCAAAGACAGCTACCAAGAGACCCAGTACTTC	CASKDSYQETQYF
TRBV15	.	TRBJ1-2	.	TGTGCCACCAGCAGAGATCTCTCAGGGGCGATTGGCTACACCTTC	CATSRDLSGAIGYTF
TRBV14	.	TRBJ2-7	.	TGTGCCAGCAGCCAAGTCCAACTACCTACCTACGAGCAGTACTTC	CASSQVQLPTYEQYF
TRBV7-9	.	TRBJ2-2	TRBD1	TGTGCCAGCAGCGGCCGGGACAGGGGGCCCGGGGAGCTGTTTTTT	CASSGRDRGPGELFF
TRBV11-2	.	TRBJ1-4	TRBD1	TGTGCCAGCAGCCCATCGGACAGGGGAACTGAAAAACTGTTTTTT	CASSPSDRGTEKLFF
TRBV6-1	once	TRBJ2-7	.	TGTGCCAGCAGTGAATGGTTGGAGGGTTCCTCGGAGCAGTACTTC	CASSEWLEGSSEQYF
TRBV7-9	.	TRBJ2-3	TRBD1	TGTGCCAGCAGCACACCGATCGCACAGGGGGCCTCCACAGATACGCAGTATTTT	CASSTPIAQGASTDTQYF
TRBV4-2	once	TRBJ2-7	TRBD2	TGTGCCAGCAGCGGGCGACTAGCGGAAACCTACGAGCAGTACTTC	CASSGRLAETYEQYF
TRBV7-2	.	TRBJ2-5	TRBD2	TGTGCCAGCAGCTTATGGCGGGAGATGTCAGAGACCCAGTACTTC	CASSLWREMSETQYF
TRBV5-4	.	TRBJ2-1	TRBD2	TGTGCCAGCAGCAAAAGGACTAGCGGGAGCTCCTACAATGAGCAGTTCTTC	CASSKRTSGSSYNEQFF
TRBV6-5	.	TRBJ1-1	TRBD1	TGTGCCAGCAGGGTGACAGGGGGAAACACTGAAGCTTTCTTT	CASRVTGGNTEAFF
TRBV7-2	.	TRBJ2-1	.	TGTGCCAGCAGCTTATACAGGGAGCAGTTCTTC	CASSLYREQFF
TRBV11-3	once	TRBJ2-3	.	TGTGCCAGCAGCTTAGGAATATCACTCACAGATACGCAGTATTTT	CASSLGISLTDTQYF
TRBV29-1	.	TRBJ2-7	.	TGCAGCGTTGATAGCGGTACAGAGGGGTACGAGCAGTACTTC	CSVDSGTEGYEQYF
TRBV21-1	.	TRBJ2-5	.	TGTGCCAGCAGCAAAGTAAGGAGCGGGAGCCAAGAGACCCAGTACTTC	CASSKVRSGSQETQYF
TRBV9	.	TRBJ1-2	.	TGTGCCAGCAGCTACGGGACAAATTATGGCTACACCTTC	CASSYGTNYGYTF
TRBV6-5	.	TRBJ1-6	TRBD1	TGTGCCAGCAGTAGAACAGGGACAGGGGATTCACCCCTCCACTTT	CASSRTGTGDSPLHF
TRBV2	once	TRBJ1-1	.	TGTGCCAGCACCGGGCCTGGGGCCACTGAAGCTTTCTTT	CASTGPGATEAFF
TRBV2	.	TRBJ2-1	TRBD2	TGTGCCAGCAGGCCCGGGACTAGCGGGAGACCCTACAATGAGCAGTTCTTC	CASRPGTSGRPYNEQFF
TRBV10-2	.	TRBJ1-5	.	TGCGCCGTAGTACTACAGGGTTATAGCAATCAGCCCCAGCATTTT	CAVVLQGYSNQPQHF
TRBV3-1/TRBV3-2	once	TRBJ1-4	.	TGTGCCAGCAGCCTACGGACAGCTAGTGAAAAACTGTTTTTT	CASSLRTASEKLFF
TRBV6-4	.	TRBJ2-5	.	TGTGCCAGCAGCGACTACCTAGGAGATGTTCGGGAGACCCAGTACTTC	CASSDYLGDVRETQYF
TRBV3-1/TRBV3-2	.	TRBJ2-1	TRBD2	TGTGCCAGCAGTCGGACTAGCGGGAGTGGGTACAATGAGCAGTTCTTC	CASSRTSGSGYNEQFF
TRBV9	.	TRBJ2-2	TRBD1	TGTGCCAGCGCCCCCACAGGGGGCAACACCGGGGAGCTGTTTTTT	CASAPTGGNTGELFF
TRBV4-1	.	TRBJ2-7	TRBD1	TGCGCCAGCAGTACCCAGACAGGGTCCTACGAGCAGTACTTC	CASSTQTGSYEQYF
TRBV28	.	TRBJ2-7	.	TGTGCCAGCGGCCCATTCCCCTACGAGCAGTACTTC	CASGPFPYEQYF
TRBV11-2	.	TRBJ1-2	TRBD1	TGTGCCAGCAGCTTAGAACCGACAGGGAACTATGGCTACACCTTC	CASSLEPTGNYGYTF
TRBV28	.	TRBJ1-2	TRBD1	TGTGCCAGCGGCCCCCCAGGGGGAAACTATGGCTACACCTTC	CASGPPGGNYGYTF
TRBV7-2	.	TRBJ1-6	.	TGTGCCAGCAGCTTAGACAGGGAACCACCCCTCCACTTT	CASSLDREPPLHF
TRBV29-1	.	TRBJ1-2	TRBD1	TGCAGCGTTGAAGGGGACAGGGCGGGCTATGGCTACACCTTC	CSVEGDRAGYGYTF
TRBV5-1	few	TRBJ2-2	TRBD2	TGCGCCAGCAGCCTCAGGACTAGCGAACCCCCCAGGGAGCTGTTTTTT	CASSLRTSEPPRELFF
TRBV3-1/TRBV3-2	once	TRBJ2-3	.	TGTGCCAGCAGCCAAGGTCTGGCAGGGGAATATAGCACAGATACGCAGTATTTT	CASSQGLAGEYSTDTQYF